Sequencing of this T cell receptor beta chain was carried out in a study of blood T cell repertoires in COVID-19. For the study at large: Italy, Spain and the United States were the sources of the convalescent and acute COVID-19 samples.

The CDR3 has 15 amino acids. Unmatched junction bases numbered 15, after V lost 4 bases and J lost 11 bases. The germline V gene encodes CDR1 SGHRS and CDR2 YFSETQ. The repertoire was sequenced with immunoSEQ multiplex PCR; TCRdb's copy has only in-frame clones and lacks some. The sample has some 330,000 clones, 85% to 90% seen once. The clonotype originates from a woman in her twenties or thirties with COVID-19, enrolled during active disease. The sequenced material came from peripheral blood. The chain carries TRBV5-1 and TRBJ1-3; 7 nucleotides agree with TRBD1. CDR3 residues: CASSLQTEGQFAIYF. The CDR3 nucleotides read TGCGCCAGCAGCCTCCAAACGGAGGGACAGTTCGCCATATATTTT.